This T cell receptor (beta chain) comes out of a study of cytomegalovirus exposure and HLA in healthy donors. Germline CDR1 reads SGHRS; CDR2 reads YFSETQ. Trimming took off 0 bases at V and 3 bases at J, with 14 bases between the two ends. This CDR3 region has 16 residues. This clone was found once. Its target is unknown. Measured with immunoSEQ multiplex PCR; TCRdb has only the in-frame clones, and not every one. The table has approximately 46,000 clones, 90% to 95% seen once. Notes on the study in general: Many donors shared some public TCRs, even though most TCR sequences were rare. According to reports, the classifier identified cytomegalovirus status with high specificity and sensitivity.

This clonotype was obtained from a young woman in good health and CMV-seronegative. The rearrangement joins TRBV5-1 to TRBJ2-3, with D tentatively TRBD1 (6 bases). Sequenced input: PBMCs. The CDR3 protein is CASSLGAQGRTDTQYF. CDR3 DNA sequence: TGCGCCAGCAGCTTGGGGGCGCAGGGGCGTACAGATACGCAGTATTTT.